The sequence of this TCR beta chain was determined in a study of early T cells in non-severe SARS-CoV-2 infection. Looking at the study overall: Sequencing of unsorted whole blood was done on bulk RNA, leaving chains unpaired.

As part of library construction, unique molecular identifiers were attached to individual cDNA molecules. TCRdb reprocessed the 5' RACE reads via MiXCR and lists one record per CDR3 protein. Of around 45,000 distinct CDR3 sequences in the sample, nearly 7.5% were seen once. The length of the CDR3 is 13 residues. Germline-derived CDR1 and CDR2 are SGHTA and FQGNSA. V was pared by 1 base and J by 10 bases, with 3 bases of the junction left unmatched. This sequence joins TRBV7-2 and TRBJ2-1, with TRBD2 matching over 8 bases. The sequence came from an adult who was a healthcare worker with PCR-confirmed SARS-CoV-2 infection or an uninfected control (not recorded which). Sequencing used whole blood. The CDR3 protein is CASSLGIAGEQFF. The DNA of the CDR3 is TGTGCCAGCAGCTTAGGAATAGCGGGGGAGCAGTTCTTC.